The next 20 T cell receptor beta chains were all read from a single sample in a study of blood T cells in healthy people across ages. Together with a sample-barcoded 5' primer, a J-beta primer mix was included in a second PCR lasting about 7 to 12 cycles. MiXCR was run by TCRdb on the 5' RACE reads, yielding one entry per CDR3 protein. The table shows some 710,000 distinct CDR3 sequences, with around 50% occurring only once. The specimen sequenced was blood. The source is a man older than 75 in good health.

This clonotype has a handful of counts. This sequence joins TRBV30 and TRBJ2-3; no clear D gene. This CDR3 has 13 amino acids. The V gene lost 2 bases and the J gene lost 3 bases, with 9 bases spanning the gap. Per the germline V gene, CDR1 is GTSNPN and CDR2 is SVGIG (reference sequence). In DNA form, the CDR3 reads TGTGCCTGGAGTACAAGGGAAACAGATACGCAGTATTTT. Translated, it gives CAWSTRETDTQYF.

The V gene is TRBV29-1, the J gene TRBJ2-7; D gene uncertain. Germline CDR1 is SQVTM and CDR2 is ANQGSEA. The CDR3 consists of 16 residues. V was clipped by 3 bases and J by 7 bases, with 25 bases between them. The CDR3 DNA reads as TGCAGCGTTGAGAACAGTCCGATACTCTTTTCCGTTGAGCAGTACTTC. It specifies CSVENSPILFSVEQYF.

The chain couples TRBV29-1 to TRBJ2-7; 7 bases fit TRBD1. The CDR3 consists of 14 residues. Germline trimming cut 6 bases from V and 4 bases from J; bases unmatched to any gene: 12. Germline CDR1 and CDR2: SQVTM and ANQGSEA. The CDR3 spells CSVAQGMGAYEQYF. The CDR3 bases are TGCAGCGTAGCACAGGGGATGGGGGCATACGAGCAGTACTTC.

The chain joins TRBV27 to TRBJ2-5; possible D gene TRBD1, 6 bases. Germline assignment: CDR1 MNHEY and CDR2 SMNVEV (reference sequence). V lost 5 bases and J 2 bases, leaving 15 bases between the germline ends. This CDR3 has 15 residues. This CDR3 is CASSPAQGRQETQYF. In nucleotides, the CDR3 is TGTGCCAGCAGTCCAGCGCAGGGGCGGCAAGAGACCCAGTACTTC.

This chain links TRBV7-2 with TRBJ2-3, with 7 bases aligning to TRBD2. The CDR3 consists of 14 residues. The V segment lost 1 base and the J segment 6 bases; nucleotides outside the gene matches: 4. CDR1 is SGHTA and CDR2 is FQGNSA in the germline V gene. The CDR3 DNA reads TGTGCCAGCAGCTTAGGAGCCGGGAGGGATACGCAGTATTTT. This gives the protein CASSLGAGRDTQYF. Supplemented by reference TRBV7-2 and TRBJ2-3, the full variable domain reads GAGVSQSPSNKVTEKGKDVELRCDPISGHTALYWYRQSLGQGLEFLIYFQGNSAPDKSGLPSDRFSAERTGGSVSTLTIQRTQQEDSAVYLCASSLGAGRDTQYFGPGTRLTVL.

In its sample, this clonotype was seen many times. The chain recombines TRBV5-1 with TRBJ2-1; 9 bases match TRBD1. The germline V gene encodes CDR1 SGHRS and CDR2 YFSETQ. The ends lost 5 bases at V and 4 bases at J; junction bases unmatched: 13. This CDR3 contains 17 residues. The CDR3 nucleotides read TGCGCCAGCAGTCCCACCGCCGGGACAGGGCTATACAATGAGCAGTTCTTC. Protein product: CASSPTAGTGLYNEQFF.

Remarks on this clonotype: A read error may account for a junction end that differs from germline. The chain recombines TRBV18 with TRBJ2-3, with TRBD2 matching over 9 bases. The CDR3 is 14 residues long. Germline V gene lookup returns CDR1 KGHSH and CDR2 LQKENI. The CDR3 is CASTAGTSTETQYF. CDR3 DNA: TGTGCCAGCACTGCAGGGACTAGCACAGAGACGCAGTATTTT.

The chain recombines TRBV7-2 with TRBJ2-6; D perhaps matches TRBD1 (5 bases). Trimming shortened V by 2 bases and J by 4 bases, and 18 bases separated the two germline ends. The germline gives CDR1 SGHTA, CDR2 FQGNSA. The CDR3 runs to 18 residues. CDR3 region: CASSLNQGTPLGANVLTF. The CDR3 coding sequence is TGTGCCAGCAGCTTAAATCAGGGAACCCCTTTGGGGGCCAACGTCCTGACTTTC.

In this sample, this clonotype turned up a few times. The rearrangement joins TRBV12-3 or TRBV12-4 to TRBJ2-7, with TRBD1 identical over 8 bases. Unmatched junction bases numbered 8, after V lost 5 bases and J lost 2 bases. The CDR3 has 15 residues. The CDR3 DNA is TGTGCCAGCAGTCCCCGGGACAGGCCCCCCTACGAGCAGTACTTC. Its translation is CASSPRDRPPYEQYF.

This clonotype has just one count. CDR3 sequence: CASSPETGSYNEQFF. In nucleotides, the CDR3 is TGTGCCAGCAGCCCGGAAACAGGGTCCTACAATGAGCAGTTCTTC. The chain joins TRBV28 to TRBJ2-1, with a weak D call TRBD1 (6 bases). Germline CDR1 reads MDHEN; CDR2 reads SYDVKM. CDR3 size: 15 residues. V was trimmed by 6 bases and J by 1 base, leaving 13 bases between them.

The chain carries TRBV7-3 and TRBJ2-1; D unclear. The CDR3 consists of 15 residues. V was pared by 5 bases and J by 5 bases, with 16 bases between. Germline V gene sequence: CDR1 SGHTA, CDR2 FQGTGA. DNA for the CDR3: TGTGCCAGCAGCCCCTCCGGACCCGGAGACAATGAGCAGTTCTTC. The encoded protein is CASSPSGPGDNEQFF.

This clonotype was recorded a few times. The CDR3 sequence: CATSDLQGAGELFF. In DNA, the CDR3 is TGTGCCACCAGTGACTTACAGGGGGCTGGGGAGCTGTTTTTT. The genes are TRBV24-1 and TRBJ2-2; 9 bases agree with TRBD1. V lost 4 bases and J lost 8; bases outside the gene matches: 4. Germline V lookup: CDR1 KGHDR, CDR2 SFDVKD. This CDR3 has 14 residues.

The CDR3: CASSVLAGLPGELFF. In nucleotides, the CDR3 is TGTGCCAGCAGCGTATTAGCGGGACTTCCCGGGGAGCTGTTTTTT. The V and J genes are TRBV9 and TRBJ2-2; TRBD2 agrees at 8 bases. The V segment lost 1 base and the J segment 6 bases; nucleotides outside the gene matches: 5. Germline values: CDR1 SGDLS, CDR2 YYNGEE. The CDR3 loop spans 15 amino acids.

The chain uses TRBV7-2 and TRBJ1-6, with 9 bases aligning to TRBD1. This CDR3 is built from 13 residues. Germline lookup yields CDR1 SGHTA and CDR2 FQGNSA. Trimming cost V 6 bases and J 9 bases; bases outside gene matches: 3. The CDR3 loop is CASRTGGTSPLHF. CDR3 in DNA: TGTGCCAGCAGGACAGGGGGGACTTCACCCCTCCACTTT.

This clonotype was seen repeatedly, ten times or more. The chain carries TRBV7-2 and TRBJ1-5; no clear D gene. CDR1 and CDR2 from the germline V gene are SGHTA and FQGNSA. Trimming removed 2 bases at V and 4 bases at J, with 12 bases between. The CDR3 is made up of 15 amino acids. CDR3 bases: TGTGCCAGCAGCTTAAGCCATTCGTGGAATCAGCCCCAGCATTTT. Amino acid sequence: CASSLSHSWNQPQHF.

The chain couples TRBV6-2 or TRBV6-3 to TRBJ2-5, with D possibly matching TRBD1 (5 bases). The germline V and J ends were trimmed by 0 bases and 2 bases, with 10 bases remaining between them. In germline, CDR1 is MNHEY, CDR2 SVGEGT. The CDR3 contains 15 residues. The CDR3 sequence: CASSYSSAGQETQYF. CDR3 DNA: TGTGCCAGCAGTTACTCCTCGGCAGGGCAAGAGACCCAGTACTTC.

Concerning this clonotype itself: Its ends do not fully match the called genes, so a read error is possible. The J gene is TRBJ2-2, the V gene TRBV5-1, with TRBD2 as a possible D gene (5 bases). The CDR3 contains 13 residues. CDR1 is SGHRS, CDR2 YFSETQ, per germline. The CDR3 region is CVSSLERHGELFF. The CDR3 DNA sequence: TGCGTCAGCAGCTTGGAGCGGCATGGGGAGCTGTTTTTT. Complete variable domain (other parts from reference TRBV5-1 and TRBJ2-2): KAGVTQTPRYLIKTRGQQVTLSCSPISGHRSVSWYQQTPGQGLQFLFEYFSETQRNKGNFPGRFSGRQFSNSRSEMNVSTLELGDSALYLCVSSLERHGELFFGEGSRLTVL.

The CDR3 loop reads CASTNRGGYEQFF. CDR3 DNA sequence: TGTGCCAGCACCAACCGGGGGGGGTACGAGCAGTTCTTC. This chain links TRBV12-3 or TRBV12-4 with TRBJ2-1; 8 bases are a match to TRBD2. The J segment lost 10 bases and the V segment lost 7 bases, leaving 9 bases of the junction unmatched. The CDR3 is 13 residues long.

This clonotype was observed at least ten times. CDR3 bases: TGCAGCGTTGAGTGGGACAGTTACTCTGGGGCCAACGTCCTGACTTTC. This gives the protein CSVEWDSYSGANVLTF. This rearrangement joins TRBV29-1 to TRBJ2-6, with TRBD1 identical over 7 bases. Germline loops: CDR1 SQVTM, CDR2 ANQGSEA. The CDR3 extends over 16 amino acids. V was pared by 3 bases and J by 0 bases, with 5 bases of the junction left unmatched.

The chain combines TRBV27 with TRBJ1-2; no firm D call. CDR1 MNHEY and CDR2 SMNVEV come from the germline V gene (reference sequence). This CDR3 has 13 amino acids. Between the trimmed V and J ends, which lost 5 bases and 5 bases, there was a span of 12 bases. The CDR3 DNA reads as TGTGCCAGCAGTGCCGGCCCACCTTATGGCTACACCTTC. Amino acids: CASSAGPPYGYTF.